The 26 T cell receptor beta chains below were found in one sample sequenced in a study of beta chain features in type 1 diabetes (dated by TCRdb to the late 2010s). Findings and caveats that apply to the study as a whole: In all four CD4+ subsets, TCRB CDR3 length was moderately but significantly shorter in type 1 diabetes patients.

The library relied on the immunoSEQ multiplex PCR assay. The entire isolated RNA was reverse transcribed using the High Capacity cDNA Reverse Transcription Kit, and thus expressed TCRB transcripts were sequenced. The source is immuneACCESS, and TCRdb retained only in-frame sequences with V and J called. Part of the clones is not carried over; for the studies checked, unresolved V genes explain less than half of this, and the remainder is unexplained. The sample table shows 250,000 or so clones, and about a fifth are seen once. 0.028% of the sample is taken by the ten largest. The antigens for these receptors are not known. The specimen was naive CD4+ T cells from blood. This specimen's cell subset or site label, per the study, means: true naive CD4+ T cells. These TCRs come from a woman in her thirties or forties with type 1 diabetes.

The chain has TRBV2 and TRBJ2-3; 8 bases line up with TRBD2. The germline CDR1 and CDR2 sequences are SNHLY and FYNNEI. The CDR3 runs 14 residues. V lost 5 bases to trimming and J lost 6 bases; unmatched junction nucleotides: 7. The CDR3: CASSILAGLDTQYF. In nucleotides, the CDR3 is TGTGCCAGCAGTATCTTAGCGGGGTTGGATACGCAGTATTTT.

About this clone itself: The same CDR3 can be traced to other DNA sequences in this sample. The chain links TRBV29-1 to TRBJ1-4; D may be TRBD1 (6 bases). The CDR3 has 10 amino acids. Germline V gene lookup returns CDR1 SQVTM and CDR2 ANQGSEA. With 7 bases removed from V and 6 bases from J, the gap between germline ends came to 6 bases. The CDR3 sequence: CSAGDEKLFF. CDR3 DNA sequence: TGCAGCGCAGGGGATGAAAAACTGTTTTTT.

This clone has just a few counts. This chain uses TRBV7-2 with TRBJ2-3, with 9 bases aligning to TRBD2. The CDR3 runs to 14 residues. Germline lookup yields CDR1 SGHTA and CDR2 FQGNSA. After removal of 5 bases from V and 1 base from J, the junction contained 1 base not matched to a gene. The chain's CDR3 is CASSRLAGTDTQYF. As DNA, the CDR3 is TGTGCCAGCAGCCGACTAGCGGGCACAGATACGCAGTATTTT.

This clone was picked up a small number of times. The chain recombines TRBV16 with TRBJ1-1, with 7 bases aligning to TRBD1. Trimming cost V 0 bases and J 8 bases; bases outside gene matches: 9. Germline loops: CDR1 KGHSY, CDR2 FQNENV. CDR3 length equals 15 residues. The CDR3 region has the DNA TGTGCCAGCAGCCAATCCGGCAGGGGGGAGGCGGAAGCTTTCTTT. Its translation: CASSQSGRGEAEAFF.

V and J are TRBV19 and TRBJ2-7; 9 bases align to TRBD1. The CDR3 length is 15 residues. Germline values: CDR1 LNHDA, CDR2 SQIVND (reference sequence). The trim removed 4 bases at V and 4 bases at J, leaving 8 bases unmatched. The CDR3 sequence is CASSTPGQGRYEQYF. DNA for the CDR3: TGTGCCAGTAGTACCCCGGGACAGGGAAGGTACGAGCAGTACTTC.

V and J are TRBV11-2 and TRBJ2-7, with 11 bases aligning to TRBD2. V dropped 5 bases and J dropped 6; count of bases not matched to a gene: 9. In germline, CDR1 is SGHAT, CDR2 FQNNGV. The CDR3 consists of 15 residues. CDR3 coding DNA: TGTGCCAGCAGCCCAATTAGCGGGAGGGCAGGCGAGCAGTACTTC. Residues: CASSPISGRAGEQYF.

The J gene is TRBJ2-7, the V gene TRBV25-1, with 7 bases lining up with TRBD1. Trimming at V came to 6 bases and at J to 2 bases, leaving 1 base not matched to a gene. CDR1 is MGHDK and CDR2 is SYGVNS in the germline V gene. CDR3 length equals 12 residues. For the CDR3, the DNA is TGTGCCAGCAGCACAGGGGCCTACGAGCAGTACTTC. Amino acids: CASSTGAYEQYF.

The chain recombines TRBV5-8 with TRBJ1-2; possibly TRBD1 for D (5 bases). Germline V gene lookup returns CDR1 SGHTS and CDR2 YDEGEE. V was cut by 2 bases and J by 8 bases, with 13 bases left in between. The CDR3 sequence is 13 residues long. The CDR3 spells CASSFQGGGGYTF. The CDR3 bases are TGTGCCAGCAGCTTCCAGGGCGGGGGAGGCTACACCTTC.

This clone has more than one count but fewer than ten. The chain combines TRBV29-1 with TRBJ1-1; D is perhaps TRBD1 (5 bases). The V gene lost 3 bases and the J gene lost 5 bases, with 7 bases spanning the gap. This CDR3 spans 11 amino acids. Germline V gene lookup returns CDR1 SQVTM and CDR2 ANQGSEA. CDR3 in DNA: TGCAGCGTTGACGGGGGGACTGAAGCTTTCTTT. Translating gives CSVDGGTEAFF.

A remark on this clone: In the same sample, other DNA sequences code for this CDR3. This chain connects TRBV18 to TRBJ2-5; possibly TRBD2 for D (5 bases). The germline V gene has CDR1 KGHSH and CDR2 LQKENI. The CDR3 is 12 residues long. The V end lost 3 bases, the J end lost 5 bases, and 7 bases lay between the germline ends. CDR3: CASSPAGETQYF. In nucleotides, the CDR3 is TGTGCCAGCTCACCCGCGGGCGAGACCCAGTACTTC.

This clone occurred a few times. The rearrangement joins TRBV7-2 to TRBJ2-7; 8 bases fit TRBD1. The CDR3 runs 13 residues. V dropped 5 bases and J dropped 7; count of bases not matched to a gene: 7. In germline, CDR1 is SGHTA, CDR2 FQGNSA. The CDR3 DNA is TGTGCCAGCAGCCTCCAGGGGGCGGTGGAGCAGTACTTC. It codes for CASSLQGAVEQYF.

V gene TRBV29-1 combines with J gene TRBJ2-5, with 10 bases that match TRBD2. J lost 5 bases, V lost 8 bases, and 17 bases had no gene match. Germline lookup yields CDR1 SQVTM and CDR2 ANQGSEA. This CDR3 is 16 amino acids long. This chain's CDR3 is CSLVGGAGGPWETQYF. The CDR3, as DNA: TGCAGCCTCGTTGGGGGAGCGGGAGGGCCATGGGAGACCCAGTACTTC.

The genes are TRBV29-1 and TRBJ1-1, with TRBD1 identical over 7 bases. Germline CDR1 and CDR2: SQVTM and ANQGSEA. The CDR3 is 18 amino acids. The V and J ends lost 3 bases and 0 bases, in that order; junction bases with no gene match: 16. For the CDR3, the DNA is TGCAGCGTTGAGACACCCCGACAGGGAATACCGTTGAACACTGAAGCTTTCTTT. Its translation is CSVETPRQGIPLNTEAFF.

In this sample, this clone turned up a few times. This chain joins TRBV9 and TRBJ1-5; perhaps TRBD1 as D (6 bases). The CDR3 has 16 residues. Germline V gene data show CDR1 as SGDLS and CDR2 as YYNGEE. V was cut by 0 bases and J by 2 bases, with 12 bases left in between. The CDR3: CASSVGQGGGNQPQHF. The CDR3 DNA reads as TGTGCCAGCAGCGTAGGGCAAGGGGGAGGCAATCAGCCCCAGCATTTT.

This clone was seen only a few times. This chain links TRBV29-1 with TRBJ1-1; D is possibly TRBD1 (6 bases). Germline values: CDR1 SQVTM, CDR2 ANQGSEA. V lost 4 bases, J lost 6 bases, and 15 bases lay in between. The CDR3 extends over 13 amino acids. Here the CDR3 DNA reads TGCAGCGTTGCACAGGGAATCGGCTCTGAAGCTTTCTTT. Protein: CSVAQGIGSEAFF. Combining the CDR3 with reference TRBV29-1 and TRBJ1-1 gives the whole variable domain SAVISQKPSRDICQRGTSLTIQCQVDSQVTMMFWYRQQPGQSLTLIATANQGSEATYESGFVIDKFPISRPNLTFSTLTVSNMSPEDSSIYLCSVAQGIGSEAFFGQGTRLTVV.

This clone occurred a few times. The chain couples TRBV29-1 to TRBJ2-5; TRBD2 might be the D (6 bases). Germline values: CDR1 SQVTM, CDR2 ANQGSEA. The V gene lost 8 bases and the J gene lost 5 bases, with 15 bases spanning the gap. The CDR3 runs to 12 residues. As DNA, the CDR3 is TGCAGCTCCGGGGGACCCGGGGAGACCCAGTACTTC. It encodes CSSGGPGETQYF.

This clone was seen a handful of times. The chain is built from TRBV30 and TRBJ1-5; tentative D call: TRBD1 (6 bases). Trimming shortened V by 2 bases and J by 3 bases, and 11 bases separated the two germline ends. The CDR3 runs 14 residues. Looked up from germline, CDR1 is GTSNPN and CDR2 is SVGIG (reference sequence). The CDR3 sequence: CAWSFGQFNQPQHF. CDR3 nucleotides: TGTGCCTGGAGTTTCGGACAGTTCAATCAGCCCCAGCATTTT.

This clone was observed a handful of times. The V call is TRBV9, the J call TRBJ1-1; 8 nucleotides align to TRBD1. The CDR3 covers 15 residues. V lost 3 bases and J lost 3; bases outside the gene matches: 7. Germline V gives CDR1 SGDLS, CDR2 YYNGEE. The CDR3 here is CASSGRTGIDTEAFF. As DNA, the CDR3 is TGTGCCAGCAGCGGAAGGACAGGGATCGACACTGAAGCTTTCTTT.

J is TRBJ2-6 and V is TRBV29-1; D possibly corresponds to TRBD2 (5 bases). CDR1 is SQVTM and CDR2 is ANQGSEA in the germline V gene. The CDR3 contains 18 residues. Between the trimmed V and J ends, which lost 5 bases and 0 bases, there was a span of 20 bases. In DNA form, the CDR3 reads TGCAGCGTTCACGAACCGACTTCCGGGGTCTCTGGGGCCAACGTCCTGACTTTC. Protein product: CSVHEPTSGVSGANVLTF.

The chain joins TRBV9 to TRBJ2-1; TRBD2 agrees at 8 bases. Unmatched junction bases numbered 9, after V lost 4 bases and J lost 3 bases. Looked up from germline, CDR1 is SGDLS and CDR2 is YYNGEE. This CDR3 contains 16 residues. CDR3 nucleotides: TGTGCCAGCAGCCCCTCGGGGAGCGGGAGCTACAATGAGCAGTTCTTC. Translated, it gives CASSPSGSGSYNEQFF.

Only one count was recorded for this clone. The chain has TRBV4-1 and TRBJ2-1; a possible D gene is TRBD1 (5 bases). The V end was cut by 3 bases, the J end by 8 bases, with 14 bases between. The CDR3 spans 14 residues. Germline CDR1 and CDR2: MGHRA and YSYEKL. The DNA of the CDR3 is TGCGCCAGCAGCCAGAGTAGTTGGGGCGATGAGCAGTTCTTC. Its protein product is CASSQSSWGDEQFF.

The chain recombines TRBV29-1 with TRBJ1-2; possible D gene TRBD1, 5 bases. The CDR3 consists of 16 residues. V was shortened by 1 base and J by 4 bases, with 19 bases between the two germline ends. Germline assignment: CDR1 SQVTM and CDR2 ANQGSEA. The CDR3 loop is CSVEGAPTAGGYGYTF. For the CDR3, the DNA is TGCAGCGTTGAAGGGGCCCCAACAGCGGGGGGCTATGGCTACACCTTC.

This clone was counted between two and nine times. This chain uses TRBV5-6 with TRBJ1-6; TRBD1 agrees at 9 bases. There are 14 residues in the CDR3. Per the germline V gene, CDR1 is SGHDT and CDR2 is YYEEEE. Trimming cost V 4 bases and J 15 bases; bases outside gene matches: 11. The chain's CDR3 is CASSVRDRVTNLHF. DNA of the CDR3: TGTGCCAGCAGCGTCCGGGACAGGGTTACCAACCTCCACTTT.

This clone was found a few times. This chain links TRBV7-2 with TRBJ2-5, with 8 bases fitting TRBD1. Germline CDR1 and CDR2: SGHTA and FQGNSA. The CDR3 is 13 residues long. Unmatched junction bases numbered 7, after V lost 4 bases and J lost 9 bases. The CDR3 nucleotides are TGTGCCAGCAGCTCAGGACAGGGACGGGCCCAGTACTTC. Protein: CASSSGQGRAQYF.

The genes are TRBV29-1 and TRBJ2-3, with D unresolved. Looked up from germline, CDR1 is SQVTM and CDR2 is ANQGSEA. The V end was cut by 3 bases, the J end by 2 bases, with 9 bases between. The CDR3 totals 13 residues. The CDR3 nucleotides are TGCAGCGTTGAGCGGCAGAACACAGATACGCAGTATTTT. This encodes CSVERQNTDTQYF.

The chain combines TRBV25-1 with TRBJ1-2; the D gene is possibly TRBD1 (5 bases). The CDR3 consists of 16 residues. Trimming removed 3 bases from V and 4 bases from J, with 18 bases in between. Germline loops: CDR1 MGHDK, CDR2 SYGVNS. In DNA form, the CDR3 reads TGTGCCAGCAGTGAGGGTCCAGGGTCTTCACCCTATGGCTACACCTTC. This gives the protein CASSEGPGSSPYGYTF.